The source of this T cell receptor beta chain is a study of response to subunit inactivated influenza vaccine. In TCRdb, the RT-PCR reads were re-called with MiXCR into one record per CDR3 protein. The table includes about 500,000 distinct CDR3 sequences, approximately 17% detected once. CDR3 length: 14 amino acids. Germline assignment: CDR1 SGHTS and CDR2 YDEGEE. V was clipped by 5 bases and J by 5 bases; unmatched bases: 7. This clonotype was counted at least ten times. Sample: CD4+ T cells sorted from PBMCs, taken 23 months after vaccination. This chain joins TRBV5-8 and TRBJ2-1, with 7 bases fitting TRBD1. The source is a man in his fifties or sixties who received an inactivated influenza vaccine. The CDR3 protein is CASRRTGLDNEQFF. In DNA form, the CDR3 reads TGTGCCAGCAGGCGGACAGGCCTCGACAATGAGCAGTTCTTC.